Below, 5 T cell receptor beta chains from the same sample are listed, as sequenced in a study of blood T cell repertoires in COVID-19. Clones were read by immunoSEQ multiplex PCR, and TCRdb kept only the in-frame ones, dropping some. The top ten hold around 9.1% of the sample, which has 65,000 or so clones, roughly nine tenths seen once. Sequenced material: peripheral blood. Receptors were obtained from a human donor with acute or convalescent COVID-19. The donor label of this sample is uncertain.

J is TRBJ2-5 and V is TRBV28; TRBD1 matches 10 bases. Germline CDR1 and CDR2: MDHEN and SYDVKM. V lost 3 bases and J lost 2; bases outside the gene matches: 3. The CDR3 totals 15 residues. The CDR3 is CASSFGTGAQETQYF. The CDR3 DNA is TGTGCCAGCAGTTTCGGGACAGGGGCGCAAGAGACCCAGTACTTC.

This chain connects TRBV5-1 to TRBJ2-3, with D perhaps TRBD2 (5 bases). V lost 3 bases and J 0 bases, leaving 11 bases between the germline ends. The germline CDR1 and CDR2 sequences are SGHRS and YFSETQ. The CDR3 loop spans 15 amino acids. CDR3 residues: CASSSTSYSTDTQYF. In DNA form, the CDR3 reads TGCGCCAGCAGCTCTACTAGTTATAGCACAGATACGCAGTATTTT.

The CDR3 DNA is TGTGCCAGCAGGACCCGAGGAACCTATGGCTACACCTTC. Translation gives CASRTRGTYGYTF. The J gene is TRBJ1-2, the V gene TRBV28; D gene ambiguous. The CDR3 is 13 amino acids. CDR1 is MDHEN and CDR2 is SYDVKM in the germline V gene. Trimming cost V 6 bases and J 4 bases, with 12 bases left between them.

This clone was detected only a few times. The V gene is TRBV10-3, the J gene TRBJ1-1; no reliable D call. CDR3 size: 12 residues. V was pared by 4 bases and J by 2 bases, with 5 bases between. Germline loops: CDR1 ENHRY, CDR2 SYGVKD. This chain's CDR3 is CAISGSNTEAFF. The CDR3 DNA follows: TGTGCCATCAGTGGGAGTAACACTGAAGCTTTCTTT.

This clone was detected only once. This sequence joins TRBV6-4 and TRBJ2-4, with TRBD2 as a possible D gene (6 bases). The V and J ends lost 10 bases and 0 bases respectively, with 19 bases between them. The CDR3 runs to 16 residues. Germline V CDR1 and CDR2: MRHNA, SNTAGT. The CDR3 bases are TGTGCCATCCCCGCGGGACCCCGCTTAGCCAAAAACATTCAGTACTTC. It yields the protein CAIPAGPRLAKNIQYF.